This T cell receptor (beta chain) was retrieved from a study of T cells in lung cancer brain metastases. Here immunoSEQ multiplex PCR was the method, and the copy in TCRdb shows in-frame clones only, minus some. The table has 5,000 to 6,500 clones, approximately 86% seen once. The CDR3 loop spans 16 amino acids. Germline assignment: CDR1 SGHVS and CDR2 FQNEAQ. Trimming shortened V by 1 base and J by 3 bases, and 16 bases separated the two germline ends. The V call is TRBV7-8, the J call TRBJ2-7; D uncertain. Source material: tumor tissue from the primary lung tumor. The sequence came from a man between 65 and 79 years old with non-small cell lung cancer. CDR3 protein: CASSLGGDPRFYEQYF. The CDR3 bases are TGTGCCAGCAGCTTAGGCGGAGACCCGCGATTCTACGAGCAGTACTTC.